This entry concerns a single T cell receptor beta chain. Its antigen is not identified. Trimming cost V 3 bases and J 5 bases, with 17 bases left between them. The CDR3 loop spans 15 amino acids. Germline V gives CDR1 ENHRY, CDR2 SYGVKD. The sample belongs to a study of regulatory T cells in long-lasting Graves disease. Noted time point: newly diagnosed GD, antithyroid drugs for less than 3 months. The TCR library was made from RNA that had been extracted from PBMCs in TRIzol. Arm-PCR of CDR3 regions and iRepertoire HTBI primers were used to build TCR beta libraries. From the multiplex PCR reads, TCRdb called clonotypes with MiXCR, one entry per CDR3 protein. The sample contains about 450,000 distinct CDR3 sequences, 11% to 15% of which appear only once. Notes on the study in general: There were preferences for TRBV28, TRBJ1-2 and TRBJ2-5 in persistent disease.

This same sample was also taken into another study, of T cells in Graves' hyperthyroidism and ophthalmopathy.

J is TRBJ2-7 and V is TRBV10-3; D might be TRBD1 (5 bases). Sequencing was performed on peripheral blood mononuclear cells (PBMCs), taken at new diagnosis, from a patient treated with antithyroid drugs. This clonotype was obtained from a woman between 50 and 59 years old with Graves disease. DNA for the CDR3: TGTGCCATCAGTGAAGGGGAATTAACGGTCAACGAGCAGTACTTC. This sequence encodes CAISEGELTVNEQYF.